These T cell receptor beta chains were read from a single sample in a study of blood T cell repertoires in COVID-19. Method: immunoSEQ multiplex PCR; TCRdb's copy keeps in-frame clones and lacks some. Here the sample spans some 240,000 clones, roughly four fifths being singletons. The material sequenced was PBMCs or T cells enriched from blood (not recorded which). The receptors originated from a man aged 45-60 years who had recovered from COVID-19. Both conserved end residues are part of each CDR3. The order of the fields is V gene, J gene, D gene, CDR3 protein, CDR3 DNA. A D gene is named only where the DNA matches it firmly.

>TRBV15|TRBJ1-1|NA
CATSSPGHLNTEAFF
TGTGCCACCAGCAGCCCGGGACACCTGAACACTGAAGCTTTCTTT
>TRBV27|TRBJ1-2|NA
CASSFGTNYGYTF
TGTGCCAGCAGTTTTGGGACAAACTATGGCTACACCTTC
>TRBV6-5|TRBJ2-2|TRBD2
CASSPLAGGTGELFF
TGTGCCAGCAGCCCCCTAGCGGGAGGAACCGGGGAGCTGTTTTTT
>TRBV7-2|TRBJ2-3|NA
CASSLPGGTDTQYF
TGTGCCAGCAGCTTACCGGGAGGCACAGATACGCAGTATTTT
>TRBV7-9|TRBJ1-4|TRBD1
CASSRFQGTGTSGKLFF
TGTGCCAGCAGCCGTTTTCAAGGGACAGGGACTAGCGGTAAACTGTTTTTT
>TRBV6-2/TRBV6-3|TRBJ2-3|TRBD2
CASSYSVSSGSTDTQYF
TGTGCCAGCAGTTACAGTGTATCTAGCGGGAGTACAGATACGCAGTATTTT
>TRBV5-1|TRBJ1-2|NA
CASSLGSGIGYTF
TGCGCCAGCAGCTTGGGGTCGGGTATCGGCTACACCTTC
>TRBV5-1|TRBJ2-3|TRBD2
CASSFVGTSGRLADTQYF
TGCGCCAGCAGCTTTGTGGGAACTAGCGGGAGGTTGGCAGATACGCAGTATTTT
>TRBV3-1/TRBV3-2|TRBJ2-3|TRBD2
CASSLRRGRTDTQYF
TGTGCCAGCAGCCTCAGGCGGGGGAGGACAGATACGCAGTATTTT
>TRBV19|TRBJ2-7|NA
CASSSSRGYEQYF
TGTGCCAGTAGTTCGTCTCGGGGCTACGAGCAGTACTTC